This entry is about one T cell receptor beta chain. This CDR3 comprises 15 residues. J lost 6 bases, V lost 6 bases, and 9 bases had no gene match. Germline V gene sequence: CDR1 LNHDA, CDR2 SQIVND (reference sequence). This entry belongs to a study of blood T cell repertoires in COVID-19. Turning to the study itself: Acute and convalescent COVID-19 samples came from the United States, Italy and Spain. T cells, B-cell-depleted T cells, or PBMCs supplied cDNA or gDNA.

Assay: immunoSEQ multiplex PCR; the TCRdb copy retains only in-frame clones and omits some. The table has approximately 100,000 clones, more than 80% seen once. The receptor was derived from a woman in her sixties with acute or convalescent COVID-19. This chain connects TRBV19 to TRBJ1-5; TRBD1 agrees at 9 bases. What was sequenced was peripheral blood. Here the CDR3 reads CASRPRTGEGQPQHF. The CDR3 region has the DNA TGTGCCAGTAGACCCCGGACAGGGGAGGGTCAGCCCCAGCATTTT.